Below are 31 T cell receptor beta chains sequenced from a single sample in a study of blood T cells in healthy people across ages. Alongside a J-beta primer mix, a sample-barcoded 5' primer served in a second PCR lasting about 7 to 11 cycles. A single record per CDR3 protein comes from TCRdb applying MiXCR to the 5' RACE reads. The sample shows over 950,000 distinct CDR3 sequences, roughly 51% of them seen only once. Sequencing was done on a sample of blood. Receptor source: a woman aged 55-75 years in good health.

The chain uses TRBV11-1 and TRBJ2-5; 7 bases are a match to TRBD1. The CDR3 runs 16 residues. Germline CDR1 is SGHAT and CDR2 is FQDESV (reference sequence). The J segment lost 2 bases and the V segment lost 2 bases, leaving 8 bases of the junction unmatched. CDR3 coding DNA: TGTGCCAGCAGCTTAACCACTTTACAGGGGCAAGAGACCCAGTACTTC. Residues: CASSLTTLQGQETQYF.

The V gene is TRBV28, the J gene TRBJ1-4; D is uncertain. V was trimmed by 7 bases and J by 4 bases, leaving 10 bases between them. Germline V lookup: CDR1 MDHEN, CDR2 SYDVKM. The length of the CDR3 is 13 residues. CDR3 in DNA: TGTGCCAGCAACCCGGGAAGTAATGAAAAACTGTTTTTT. As protein: CASNPGSNEKLFF.

The chain couples TRBV7-9 to TRBJ2-3; 8 bases match TRBD1. The CDR3 spans 15 residues. CDR1 and CDR2 from the germline V gene are SEHNR and FQNEAQ (reference sequence). The V segment lost 5 bases and the J segment 0 bases; nucleotides outside the gene matches: 4. The CDR3 nucleotides read TGTGCCAGCAGCAAAGGGGACAGGAGCACAGATACGCAGTATTTT. It is translated as CASSKGDRSTDTQYF.

This clonotype was observed a few times. This sequence joins TRBV6-5 and TRBJ2-1, with D possibly TRBD1 on 5 matching bases. There are 16 residues in the CDR3. Looked up from germline, CDR1 is MNHEY and CDR2 is SVGAGI. Trimming took off 0 bases at V and 2 bases at J, with 11 bases between the two ends. Here the CDR3 DNA reads TGTGCCAGCAGTTACTCGATAGGGGAAACCTACAATGAGCAGTTCTTC. This encodes CASSYSIGETYNEQFF.

This chain links TRBV20-1 with TRBJ1-2; tentative D call: TRBD1 (6 bases). CDR3 length: 15 residues. The V gene lost 6 bases and the J gene lost 4 bases, with 21 bases spanning the gap. CDR1 and CDR2 from the germline V gene are DFQATT and SNEGSKA (reference sequence). The CDR3 DNA follows: TGCAGTGCGCACCTACGTAAACAGGGCTCCTATGGCTACACCTTC. This gives the protein CSAHLRKQGSYGYTF.

This clonotype came up a few times. The chain carries TRBV3-1 and TRBJ1-2; unclear D gene. Germline values: CDR1 LGHDT, CDR2 YNNKEL (reference sequence). The CDR3 is made up of 14 amino acids. V lost 1 base to trimming and J lost 8 bases, with 14 bases between them. The CDR3 nucleotides read TGTGCCAGCAGCCAAGCTGCCATGGCGGAAGGCTACACCTTC. It yields the protein CASSQAAMAEGYTF.

Worth noting for this clonotype: The junction departs from germline at one end; a sequencing error may be responsible. This chain joins TRBV3-1 and TRBJ2-7, with a weak D call TRBD2 (5 bases). Germline lookup yields CDR1 LGHDT and CDR2 YNNKEL (reference sequence). This CDR3 is built from 15 residues. CDR3 sequence: CPSSQDRAVFYEQYF. CDR3 nucleotides: TGTCCCAGCAGCCAAGATCGAGCGGTCTTCTACGAGCAGTACTTC.

The J gene is TRBJ2-7, the V gene TRBV20-1, with 10 bases fitting TRBD2. V shed 3 bases and J 1 base; nucleotides not matched to a gene: 6. This CDR3 spans 15 amino acids. Germline V CDR1 and CDR2: DFQATT, SNEGSKA (reference sequence). In DNA, the CDR3 is TGCAGTGCTAGTATACTAGCGGGATCGTCCTACGAGCAGTACTTC. Its protein product is CSASILAGSSYEQYF.

The chain joins TRBV4-1 to TRBJ2-7; TRBD1 agrees at 8 bases. CDR1 is MGHRA, CDR2 YSYEKL, per germline. The CDR3 length is 13 residues. Trimming cost V 5 bases and J 5 bases; bases outside gene matches: 5. In DNA form, the CDR3 reads TGCGCCAGCAGCGACGACAGGGGCAACGAGCAGTACTTC. It translates to CASSDDRGNEQYF.

V usage is TRBV5-1 and J usage is TRBJ2-5; the match to TRBD2 covers 8 bases. This CDR3 is 16 amino acids long. J gave up 1 base and V 4 bases, and 9 bases lay outside the gene matches. Germline V lookup: CDR1 SGHRS, CDR2 YFSETQ. In DNA, the CDR3 is TGCGCCAGCAGCCCGTTAGGGCGGGGGGTCCAAGAGACCCAGTACTTC. Translating it yields CASSPLGRGVQETQYF.

In its sample, this clonotype was seen a few times. The chain uses TRBV4-2 and TRBJ2-7; no definite D call. The germline V gene has CDR1 LGHNA and CDR2 YNFKEQ. The CDR3 sequence is 14 residues long. V dropped 5 bases and J dropped 2 bases, with 13 bases sitting between them. CDR3 residues: CASSLETQAYEQYF. The CDR3, as DNA: TGTGCCAGCAGCTTAGAGACCCAAGCCTACGAGCAGTACTTC.

The V and J genes are TRBV11-2 and TRBJ2-7; the match to TRBD1 covers 9 bases. The CDR3 is 16 residues long. Per germline, CDR1 SGHAT and CDR2 FQNNGV. Trimming removed 1 base from V and 7 bases from J; junction bases left unmatched: 11. Here the CDR3 DNA reads TGTGCCAGCAGCTTAGCCCGGGGGACAGGGTTGCATGAGCAGTACTTC. Its protein product is CASSLARGTGLHEQYF. Using reference TRBV11-2 and TRBJ2-7 for the parts outside the CDR3, the full variable domain is EAGVAQSPRYKIIEKRQSVAFWCNPISGHATLYWYQQILGQGPKLLIQFQNNGVVDDSQLPKDRFSAERLKGVDSTLKIQPAKLEDSAVYLCASSLARGTGLHEQYFGPGTRLTVT.

The table lists this clonotype with a count of one. The chain joins TRBV7-2 to TRBJ1-1, with no clear D. V lost 1 base, J lost 5 bases, and 17 bases lay in between. In germline, CDR1 is SGHTA, CDR2 FQGNSA. This CDR3 has 16 residues. The CDR3 region is CASSLEARSLSTEAFF. CDR3 coding DNA: TGTGCCAGCAGCTTAGAGGCACGGTCACTGAGTACTGAAGCTTTCTTT.

The sample holds a few counts of this clonotype. The rearrangement uses TRBV27 and TRBJ2-1; TRBD1 agrees at 10 bases. V shed 6 bases and J 5 bases; nucleotides not matched to a gene: 7. Germline CDR1 is MNHEY and CDR2 is SMNVEV (reference sequence). This CDR3 comprises 15 residues. CDR3 amino acids: CASSAAGTGDNEQFF. The CDR3 DNA reads as TGTGCCAGCAGCGCAGCTGGGACAGGGGACAATGAGCAGTTCTTC.

This rearrangement joins TRBV7-9 to TRBJ2-3, with 9 bases that match TRBD1. The J segment lost 6 bases and the V segment lost 8 bases, leaving 12 bases of the junction unmatched. Germline V lookup: CDR1 SEHNR, CDR2 FQNEAQ (reference sequence). This CDR3 has 15 amino acids. The CDR3 DNA sequence: TGTGCCAGCTGCCACCGGGACAGGGCTCCCGATACGCAGTATTTT. It is translated as CASCHRDRAPDTQYF.

The chain couples TRBV4-1 to TRBJ2-5; TRBD2 matches at 10 bases. Trimming removed 0 bases from V and 2 bases from J; junction bases left unmatched: 6. Germline V gene lookup returns CDR1 MGHRA and CDR2 YSYEKL. This CDR3 spans 17 amino acids. The chain's CDR3 is CASSQEASGSVQETQYF. DNA of the CDR3: TGCGCCAGCAGCCAAGAGGCTAGCGGGAGTGTGCAAGAGACCCAGTACTTC.

This clonotype was detected only a few times. V is TRBV29-1 and J is TRBJ2-5; D is possibly TRBD1 (6 bases). TRBJ2-7 explains the end of the DNA better; the J call may be wrong. CDR1 and CDR2 from the germline V gene are SQVTM and ANQGSEA. The CDR3 sequence is 11 residues long. The chain's CDR3 is CSVHRQAEQYF. CDR3 nucleotides: TGCAGCGTCCACAGACAGGCCGAGCAGTACTTC.

The rearrangement links TRBV6-5 to TRBJ1-1; D not certain. Germline V gives CDR1 MNHEY, CDR2 SVGAGI. The ends were cut back, 2 bases at V and 1 base at J, with 11 bases in the middle. The CDR3 has 15 residues. The CDR3 DNA follows: TGTGCCAGCAGTTACGCTCTGCGGAGGAACACTGAAGCTTTCTTT. It is translated as CASSYALRRNTEAFF.

The gene calls are TRBV2 and TRBJ1-2; 8 bases line up with TRBD1. Germline assignment: CDR1 SNHLY and CDR2 FYNNEI. V shed 7 bases, J shed 0 bases, and the junction held 16 bases outside the gene matches. This CDR3 spans 18 amino acids. The CDR3 coding sequence is TGTGCCAGCAATGCCCCCGGGGACAGGCCGGGGGCTAACTATGGCTACACCTTC. The encoded protein is CASNAPGDRPGANYGYTF.

The rearrangement joins TRBV11-2 to TRBJ1-2; D ambiguous. From germline, CDR1 is SGHAT and CDR2 FQNNGV. V dropped 3 bases and J dropped 6 bases, with 8 bases sitting between them. This CDR3 contains 12 residues. CDR3 residues: CASSFIGDGYTF. The CDR3 DNA is TGTGCCAGCAGCTTTATTGGAGATGGCTACACCTTC.

This clonotype came up a few times. The rearrangement links TRBV20-1 to TRBJ1-1; unclear D gene. The CDR3 extends over 14 amino acids. The V end lost 0 bases, the J end lost 0 bases, and 8 bases lay between the germline ends. Per germline, CDR1 DFQATT and CDR2 SNEGSKA (reference sequence). The CDR3, as DNA: TGCAGTGCTAGAGACCCCAACTTGAACACTGAAGCTTTCTTT. Translation: CSARDPNLNTEAFF.

The chain uses TRBV6-5 and TRBJ2-7; 7 bases are a match to TRBD1. Germline V CDR1 and CDR2: MNHEY, SVGAGI. V trimming: 5 bases; J trimming: 2 bases; junction bases outside the gene matches: 12. The CDR3 loop spans 16 amino acids. The CDR3 here is CASSLSPGQRAYEQYF. CDR3 nucleotide sequence: TGTGCCAGCAGTCTATCCCCGGGACAGCGTGCCTACGAGCAGTACTTC.

In this sample, this clonotype turned up a few times. The genes are TRBV4-2 and TRBJ2-1; tentatively, D is TRBD2 (6 bases). The V end was cut by 0 bases, the J end by 9 bases, with 12 bases between. Germline CDR1 and CDR2: LGHNA and YNFKEQ. The CDR3 contains 14 residues. CDR3 nucleotide sequence: TGTGCCAGCAGCCAAGAGGACTACTTCCCTGAGCAGTTCTTC. Translating gives CASSQEDYFPEQFF.

This clonotype was observed once. The chain combines TRBV30 with TRBJ1-2; maybe TRBD1 (5 bases). Trimming took 1 base from V and 4 from J, leaving 7 bases between them. Germline V gene sequence: CDR1 GTSNPN, CDR2 SVGIG (reference sequence). There are 12 residues in the CDR3. The CDR3 nucleotides read TGTGCCTGGAGTGGAGGGGCCTATGGCTACACCTTC. Amino acids: CAWSGGAYGYTF. Full variable domain (rest looked up from reference TRBV30 and TRBJ1-2): SQTIHQWPATLVQPVGSPLSLECTVEGTSNPNLYWYRQAAGRGLQLLFYSVGIGQISSEVPQNLSASRPQDRQFILSSKKLLLSDSGFYLCAWSGGAYGYTFGSGTRLTVV.

A remark on this clonotype: One end of the junction is discordant with germline, which a read error may explain. V usage is TRBV7-2 and J usage is TRBJ2-6; D call uncertain. The CDR3 has 14 residues. Germline-derived CDR1 and CDR2 are SGHTA and FQGNSA. CDR3 DNA: TGTGCCGGCAGCCGGAGCTCTGGGGCCAACGTCCTGACTTTC. Translating gives CAGSRSSGANVLTF.

This clonotype was counted a few times. CDR3 sequence (DNA): TGTGCCAGCAGCTTATCCGCGGGGGTACTAGGTGAAAAACTGTTTTTT. This gives the protein CASSLSAGVLGEKLFF. This chain joins TRBV7-9 and TRBJ1-4, with TRBD1 as a possible D gene (5 bases). Germline V gives CDR1 SEHNR, CDR2 FQNEAQ (reference sequence). Trimming took off 2 bases at V and 7 bases at J, with 17 bases between the two ends. This CDR3 comprises 16 residues.

This clonotype has only a few counts. The V gene is TRBV12-3 or TRBV12-4, the J gene TRBJ2-7; TRBD2 aligns across 16 bases. Losses at the gene ends were 5 bases for V and 3 bases for J; bases not matched to a gene: 22. This CDR3 comprises 22 residues. CDR3 sequence: CASSRGPGLAGGPSGRNYEQYF. CDR3 coding DNA: TGTGCCAGCAGTCGAGGTCCGGGACTAGCGGGAGGGCCTTCCGGTCGAAACTACGAGCAGTACTTC.

The chain recombines TRBV6-6 with TRBJ2-1; 9 bases fit TRBD2. This CDR3 spans 17 amino acids. V trimming: 2 bases; J trimming: 9 bases; junction bases outside the gene matches: 14. Germline V gene lookup returns CDR1 MNHNY and CDR2 SVGAGI (reference sequence). For the CDR3, the DNA is TGTGCCAGCAGTTACGGTACATCGGCGGGAGGGCCCAGTGAGCAGTTCTTC. Its translation: CASSYGTSAGGPSEQFF.

In its sample, this clonotype was seen once. CDR3 residues: CAWSVHAGGAGYTF. The CDR3 bases are TGTGCCTGGAGTGTACATGCAGGGGGCGCGGGCTACACCTTC. V gene TRBV30 combines with J gene TRBJ1-2, with 8 bases lining up with TRBD1. This CDR3 has 14 amino acids. The V gene's germline CDR1 is GTSNPN and CDR2 SVGIG (reference sequence). V was clipped by 0 bases and J by 8 bases; unmatched bases: 8.

This clonotype was counted a few times. V usage is TRBV12-3 or TRBV12-4 and J usage is TRBJ2-7; the D is unclear. V lost 8 bases and J 0 bases, leaving 8 bases between the germline ends. The CDR3 length is 12 residues. CDR3 sequence (DNA): TGTGCCAGCCAGCGAAGCTCCTACGAGCAGTACTTC. It specifies CASQRSSYEQYF.

The gene calls are TRBV6-4 and TRBJ2-5; D is ambiguous. With 4 bases removed from V and 11 bases from J, the gap between germline ends came to 32 bases. The germline gives CDR1 MRHNA, CDR2 SNTAGT. The CDR3 is 18 amino acids. CDR3 in amino acids: CASSASIDVPGPDGEQYF. CDR3 DNA sequence: TGTGCCAGCAGTGCTTCAATCGACGTACCAGGACCAGATGGAGAGCAGTACTTC.